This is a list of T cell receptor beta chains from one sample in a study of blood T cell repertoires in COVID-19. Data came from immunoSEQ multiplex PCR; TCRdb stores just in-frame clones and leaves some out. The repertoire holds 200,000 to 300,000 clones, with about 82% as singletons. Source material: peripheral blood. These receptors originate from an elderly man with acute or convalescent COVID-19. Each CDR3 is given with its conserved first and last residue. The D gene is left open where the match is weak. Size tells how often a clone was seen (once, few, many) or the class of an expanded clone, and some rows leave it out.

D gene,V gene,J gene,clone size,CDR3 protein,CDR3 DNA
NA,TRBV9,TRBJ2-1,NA,CASSVARTIGGEQFF,TGTGCCAGCAGCGTAGCTAGGACCATAGGAGGGGAGCAGTTCTTC
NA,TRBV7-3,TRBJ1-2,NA,CASSFGDNIYGYTF,TGTGCCAGCAGCTTTGGGGACAACATCTATGGCTACACCTTC
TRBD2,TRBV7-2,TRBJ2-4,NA,CASSLLAGGEWAKNIQYF,TGTGCCAGCAGCTTGCTAGCGGGAGGGGAGTGGGCCAAAAACATTCAGTACTTC
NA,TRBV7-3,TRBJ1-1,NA,CASSLTGPVTEAFF,TGTGCCAGCAGCTTAACTGGTCCGGTTACTGAAGCTTTCTTT
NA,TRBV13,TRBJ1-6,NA,CASSFQGLREGSPLHF,TGTGCCAGCAGCTTCCAGGGCCTGCGGGAGGGATCACCCCTCCACTTT
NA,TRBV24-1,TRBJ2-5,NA,CATSLGGGVPETQYF,TGTGCCACCAGCCTAGGAGGGGGGGTGCCAGAGACCCAGTACTTC
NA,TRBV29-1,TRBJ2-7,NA,CSADISYEQYF,TGCAGCGCCGACATTTCCTACGAGCAGTACTTC
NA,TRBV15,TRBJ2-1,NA,CATSRSRGSEQFF,TGTGCCACCAGCAGATCCAGGGGCAGCGAGCAGTTCTTC
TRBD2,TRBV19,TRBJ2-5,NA,CASSSGGGETQYF,TGTGCCAGTAGTTCGGGGGGGGGAGAGACCCAGTACTTC
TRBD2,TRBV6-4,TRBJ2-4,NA,CASSAWGLAGEGAAKNIQYF,TGTGCCAGCAGTGCATGGGGACTAGCGGGAGAAGGTGCGGCCAAAAACATTCAGTACTTC
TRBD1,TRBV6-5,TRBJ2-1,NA,CASSYSGQGLNEQFF,TGTGCCAGCAGTTACTCTGGACAGGGGTTGAATGAGCAGTTCTTC
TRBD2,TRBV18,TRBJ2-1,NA,CASSPRGLAGVTNEQFF,TGTGCCAGCTCACCACGGGGTCTAGCGGGAGTGACTAATGAGCAGTTCTTC
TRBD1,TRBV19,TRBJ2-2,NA,CASSSGLAGGRRTGELFF,TGTGCCAGTAGTTCGGGGCTCGCAGGGGGTAGGAGAACCGGGGAGCTGTTTTTT
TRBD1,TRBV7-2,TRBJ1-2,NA,CASIGTGEGYGYTF,TGTGCCAGCATTGGGACAGGGGAGGGCTATGGCTACACCTTC
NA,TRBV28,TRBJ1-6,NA,CASRPGQGYNSPLHF,TGTGCCAGCAGGCCAGGCCAGGGTTATAATTCACCCCTCCACTTT
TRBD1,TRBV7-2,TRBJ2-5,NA,CASSPRGRGIQETQYF,TGTGCCAGCAGCCCCCGCGGCAGGGGGATCCAAGAGACCCAGTACTTC
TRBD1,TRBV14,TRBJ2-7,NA,CASSLRDREPYEQYF,TGTGCCAGCAGCCTACGAGACAGGGAACCCTACGAGCAGTACTTC
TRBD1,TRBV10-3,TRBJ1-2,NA,CAISENRGPIYGYTF,TGTGCCATCAGTGAGAACAGGGGGCCGATCTATGGCTACACCTTC
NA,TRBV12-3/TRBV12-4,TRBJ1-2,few,CASSPTANYGYTF,TGTGCCAGCAGTCCCACAGCTAACTATGGCTACACCTTC
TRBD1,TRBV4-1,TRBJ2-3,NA,CASGDSSSTDTQYF,TGCGCCAGCGGGGACAGTTCTAGCACAGATACGCAGTATTTT
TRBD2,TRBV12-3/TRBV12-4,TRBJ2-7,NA,CASRLTSGGEMDF,TGTGCCAGCAGATTGACTAGCGGGGGGGAAATGGACTTC
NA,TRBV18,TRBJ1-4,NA,CASSPRSGEKLFF,TGTGCCAGCTCACCGAGGTCAGGGGAAAAACTGTTTTTT
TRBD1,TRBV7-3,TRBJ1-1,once,CASSLGGQFEAFF,TGTGCCAGCAGCTTAGGGGGACAGTTTGAAGCTTTCTTT
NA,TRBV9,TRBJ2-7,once,CASSVADNTYEQYF,TGTGCCAGCAGCGTAGCGGACAACACCTACGAGCAGTACTTC
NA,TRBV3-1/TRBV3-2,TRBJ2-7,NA,CASSLRDFSYEQYF,TGTGCCAGCAGCCTCCGGGACTTTTCCTACGAGCAGTACTTC
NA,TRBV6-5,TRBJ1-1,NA,CASTASGEEAFF,TGTGCCAGCACCGCCTCCGGGGAAGAAGCTTTCTTT
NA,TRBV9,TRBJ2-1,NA,CASSVSQRWDNEQFF,TGTGCCAGCAGCGTGAGCCAGCGGTGGGACAATGAGCAGTTCTTC
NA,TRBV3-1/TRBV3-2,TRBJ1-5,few,CASSQDPGPQHF,TGTGCCAGCAGCCAAGATCCAGGGCCCCAGCATTTT
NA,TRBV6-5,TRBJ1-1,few,CASSYIGGTEAFF,TGTGCCAGCAGTTACATCGGGGGGACTGAAGCTTTCTTT
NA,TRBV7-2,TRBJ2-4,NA,CASSLAGRALDIQYF,TGTGCCAGCAGCTTAGCCGGCAGGGCACTGGACATTCAGTACTTC
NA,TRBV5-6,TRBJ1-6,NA,CASSGGVYNSPLHF,TGTGCCAGCAGCGGGGGGGTCTATAATTCACCCCTCCACTTT
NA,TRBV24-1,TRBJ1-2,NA,CATSDLTAPLSYTF,TGTGCCACCAGTGATTTGACAGCACCTTTAAGCTACACCTTC
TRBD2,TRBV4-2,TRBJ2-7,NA,CASSHGGREGLGEQYF,TGTGCCAGCAGCCATGGGGGGCGGGAGGGCCTAGGGGAGCAGTACTTC